This T cell receptor (beta chain) was profiled in a study of control samples from healthy donors and cancer patients. This clone was found once. Produced via immunoSEQ multiplex PCR; TCRdb's table is partial and in-frame only. Of around 99,000 clones in the sample, over 75% were seen once. Germline lookup yields CDR1 MNHNY and CDR2 SVGAGI (reference sequence). The V end was cut by 6 bases, the J end by 0 bases, with 15 bases between. This CDR3 has 16 residues. V gene TRBV6-6 combines with J gene TRBJ2-4, with a possible D match to TRBD1 (5 bases). This TCR derives from a human donor in good health. The donor label of this sample is uncertain. The specimen sequenced was blood. Written as DNA, the CDR3 is TGTGCCAGCAGGGGAACAGGAACCTTAGCCAAAAACATTCAGTACTTC. Its translation: CASRGTGTLAKNIQYF.